This TCR beta chain was recorded in a study of cytotoxic CD8 clonotypes in ibrutinib-treated CLL. Study-wide context: Response samples were taken after a median roughly 12 months of treatment, range 6 to 36.

The repertoire was sequenced with immunoSEQ multiplex PCR; TCRdb's copy has only in-frame clones and lacks some. This table has roughly 23,000 clones, 78% appearing once. Germline V gene data show CDR1 as SGHDN and CDR2 as FVKESK. V lost 3 bases, J lost 4 bases, and 18 bases lay in between. This CDR3 contains 16 residues. The chain has TRBV14 and TRBJ1-2; D not certain. Sequenced here: PBMCs, sampled before ibrutinib treatment. The origin of this receptor is a human donor with chronic lymphocytic leukemia. The CDR3 DNA reads as TGTGCCAGCAGCCATTACGAGGGATTGGAGGGCTATGGCTACACCTTC. It is translated as CASSHYEGLEGYGYTF.